This TCR beta chain appears in the sequencing data of a study of blood T cell repertoires in COVID-19. Study summary: Nucleic acid was either cDNA or gDNA, and it came from T cells, B-cell-depleted T cells, or PBMCs.

The data were produced by immunoSEQ multiplex PCR, yet TCRdb's version contains in-frame clones alone and is incomplete. The sample carries 190,000 or so clones, 75% to 90% recorded once. Germline V gene data show CDR1 as SGHTA and CDR2 as FQGTGA. The CDR3 loop spans 16 amino acids. The V end was cut by 5 bases, the J end by 0 bases, with 13 bases between. Participants spanned ages about 18 to 100 years and resided in 20 to 30 US areas. Categorization into cohorts depended on clinical history that participants reported. Recovered participants had two consecutive negative NP/OP PCR tests, healthcare professional clearance, or symptom resolution. This clone has a handful of counts.

The source material was PBMCs or T cells enriched from blood (not recorded which). The chain carries TRBV7-3 and TRBJ2-2, with TRBD2 as a possible D gene (6 bases). The receptor was derived from a man between 40 and 49 years old who had recovered from COVID-19. CDR3 in DNA: TGTGCCAGCAGCATAGTAGCGGAATCGAACACCGGGGAGCTGTTTTTT. Protein product: CASSIVAESNTGELFF.